This T cell receptor beta chain was identified during a study of glioma-infiltrating T cells after dendritic cell vaccination. Study in general: Autologous tumor lysate-pulsed dendritic cell vaccination was given between about 2002 and 2013. Three intradermal dendritic cell vaccine injections were given every two weeks.

In its sample, this clone was seen a few times. The time point here: after dendritic cell vaccination, including at tumor progression/relapse. PBMC were collected before vaccination, two weeks after the third vaccination, and at progression. CDR1 is MNHEY and CDR2 is SMNVEV in the germline V gene (reference sequence). Germline trimming cut 5 bases from V and 4 bases from J; bases unmatched to any gene: 11. This CDR3 contains 15 residues. Clones were read by immunoSEQ multiplex PCR, and TCRdb kept only the in-frame ones, dropping some. The sample lists 80,000 to 100,000 clones; around 80% were seen once.

This chain joins TRBV27 and TRBJ2-7; TRBD1 agrees at 7 bases. This clonotype was obtained from a human donor with glioblastoma. This material consisted of blood, taken after dendritic cell vaccination. The CDR3 DNA reads as TGTGCCAGCAGTAGTAAACCGGGACAGTCGTACGAGCAGTACTTC. This translates into CASSSKPGQSYEQYF.